A selection of T cell receptor beta chains follows, all from one sample in a study of T cells in Graves' hyperthyroidism and ophthalmopathy. TCRdb reanalysed the multiplex PCR reads using MiXCR and keeps one entry per CDR3 protein. The sample includes tens of thousands of distinct CDR3 sequences, approximately 53% of them seen just once. Sequencing input: peripheral blood or thyroid tissue (not recorded which). The source is a young man with Graves' hyperthyroidism. The CDR3 runs from the conserved cysteine through the conserved F or W. A D gene is named only where the DNA matches it firmly. Clone size is shown for a subset of rows, as once, few, many or a class of expanded clone.

v_gene,abundance,j_gene,d_gene,CDR3aa,CDR3nt
TRBV25-1,once,TRBJ1-4,NA,CASSDLGMANEKLFF,TGTGCCAGCAGTGATTTGGGGATGGCTAATGAAAAACTGTTTTTT
TRBV7-8,NA,TRBJ2-7,NA,CASSLRGNEYEQYF,TGTGCCAGCAGCTTACGTGGGAATGAGTACGAGCAGTACTTC
TRBV15,many,TRBJ1-4,NA,CATSRGRINEKLFF,TGTGCCACCAGCAGAGGCAGAATTAATGAAAAACTGTTTTTT
TRBV24-1,NA,TRBJ1-2,TRBD1,CASGTGSCGYTF,TGTGCCAGCGGGACAGGGTCTTGCGGCTACACCTTC
TRBV15,NA,TRBJ1-1,NA,CATSSLGLTEASF,TGTGCCACCAGCAGCCTCGGCCTAACTGAAGCTTCCTTT
TRBV5-4,many,TRBJ2-1,TRBD1,CASSFGQGYYNEQFF,TGTGCCAGCAGCTTTGGACAGGGATATTACAATGAGCAGTTCTTC
TRBV20-1,many,TRBJ2-7,NA,CSARDPTGTTHRSYEQYF,TGCAGTGCTAGAGATCCAACCGGGACCACCCATCGCTCCTACGAGCAGTACTTC
TRBV20-1,NA,TRBJ2-5,TRBD1,CSATGGLRETQYF,TGCAGTGCTACAGGGGGCCTACGAGAGACCCAGTACTTC
TRBV29-1,many,TRBJ1-2,TRBD1,CSVGGTVEINYGYTF,TGCAGCGTTGGGGGGACAGTAGAGATTAACTATGGCTACACCTTC
TRBV20-1,NA,TRBJ2-7,TRBD1,CSASARDREPYEQYF,TGCAGTGCCAGCGCTAGGGACAGGGAGCCCTACGAGCAGTACTTC
TRBV27,many,TRBJ2-2,NA,CASSFSSVAGELFF,TGTGCCAGCAGTTTTTCGAGCGTGGCCGGGGAGCTGTTTTTT
TRBV12-3/TRBV12-4,many,TRBJ2-6,NA,CASSPGAGSGANVLTF,TGTGCCAGCAGTCCCGGCGCGGGGTCTGGGGCCAACGTCCTGACTTTC
TRBV5-6,many,TRBJ1-2,TRBD1,CASSLFRQGRNYGYTF,TGTGCCAGCAGCTTGTTTAGACAGGGTAGGAACTATGGCTACACCTTC
TRBV7-3,NA,TRBJ1-1,TRBD1,CASSSGGTMNTEAFF,TGTGCCAGCAGCTCAGGGGGAACGATGAACACTGAAGCTTTCTTT
TRBV7-9,NA,TRBJ1-5,TRBD1,CASSTGTGPMVQPQHF,TGTGCCAGCAGCACCGGGACAGGTCCAATGGTTCAGCCCCAGCATTTT
TRBV5-5,many,TRBJ2-2,NA,CASSLSLLGDTGELFF,TGTGCCAGCAGCCTGTCCCTCCTCGGGGATACCGGGGAGCTGTTTTTT
TRBV7-9,once,TRBJ2-7,NA,CASSLAGVIYEQYF,TGTGCCAGCAGCTTAGCAGGAGTCATCTACGAGCAGTACTTC
TRBV10-3,NA,TRBJ2-3,NA,CAISDRTDTQYF,TGTGCCATCAGTGATCGGACAGATACGCAGTATTTT
TRBV10-2,NA,TRBJ2-2,NA,CASRTDLNTGELFF,TGCGCCAGCAGGACAGACCTAAACACCGGGGAGCTGTTTTTT
TRBV20-1,NA,TRBJ2-5,TRBD2,CSAIRLAGRQETQYF,TGCAGTGCAATACGACTAGCGGGAAGGCAAGAGACCCAGTACTTC
TRBV19,many,TRBJ2-2,NA,CASRPGNLNTGELFF,TGTGCCAGTAGACCGGGGAACCTCAACACCGGGGAGCTGTTTTTT
TRBV27,many,TRBJ2-2,NA,CASSPYAGELFF,TGTGCCAGCAGCCCTTACGCCGGGGAGCTGTTTTTT
TRBV24-1,once,TRBJ1-5,TRBD1,CATSVPDREGDQPQHF,TGTGCCACCAGCGTTCCGGACAGGGAAGGTGATCAGCCCCAGCATTTT
TRBV2,NA,TRBJ1-5,NA,CASRRRSNQPQHF,TGTGCCAGCAGGAGGAGAAGCAATCAGCCCCAGCATTTT
TRBV10-3,NA,TRBJ2-6,NA,CATRGANVLTF,TGTGCCACGCGGGGGGCCAACGTCCTGACTTTC
TRBV4-3,many,TRBJ2-5,TRBD2,CASSQGVSGGGETQYF,TGCGCCAGCAGCCAAGGAGTTAGCGGGGGTGGGGAGACCCAGTACTTC
TRBV7-2,many,TRBJ2-5,NA,CASSLLTSSGHETQYF,TGTGCCAGCAGCTTACTAACTAGCTCGGGCCACGAGACCCAGTACTTC
TRBV5-1,NA,TRBJ1-1,NA,CASSLEGTTEALF,TGCGCCAGCAGCTTGGAAGGGACCACTGAAGCTCTCTTT
TRBV15,NA,TRBJ2-5,NA,CASSRTVAQETQYF,TGTGCCAGCAGCCGGACTGTCGCACAAGAGACCCAGTACTTC
TRBV19,many,TRBJ2-7,NA,CASSIRHFREQYF,TGTGCCAGTAGTATTAGACATTTTCGGGAGCAGTACTTC
TRBV20-1,medium-sized,TRBJ2-7,TRBD1,CSASLGTGSF,TGCAGTGCTAGTTTGGGGACAGGTTCCTTC
TRBV7-9,NA,TRBJ2-7,TRBD2,CASSPASGSVTYEQYF,TGTGCCAGCAGCCCGGCTAGCGGGAGTGTTACCTACGAGCAGTACTTC
TRBV20-1,NA,TRBJ1-5,NA,CSAGLAGGQPQHF,TGCAGTGCAGGACTAGCGGGGGGGCAGCCCCAGCATTTT
TRBV12-3/TRBV12-4,NA,TRBJ1-5,NA,CASSLKADRYQPQHF,TGTGCCAGCAGTTTAAAGGCGGATAGATATCAGCCCCAGCATTTT
TRBV2,many,TRBJ1-5,NA,CASRGDDQPQHF,TGTGCCAGCAGGGGGGACGATCAGCCCCAGCATTTT
TRBV24-1,many,TRBJ2-2,TRBD2,CATGAGLAGGRTGELFF,TGTGCCACCGGTGCCGGACTAGCGGGAGGGCGGACCGGGGAGCTGTTTTTT
TRBV5-8,NA,TRBJ2-5,TRBD2,CASSSLAVTGGETQYF,TGTGCCAGCAGCTCGCTAGCGGTAACGGGGGGAGAGACCCAGTACTTC
TRBV10-3,NA,TRBJ2-7,TRBD2,CATSDSGTGGF,TGTGCCACCAGTGACTCCGGGACGGGGGGCTTC
TRBV7-8,NA,TRBJ2-7,NA,CASSPGGTTFLGRRGEQYF,TGTGCCAGCAGTCCCGGGGGTACCACCTTTTTGGGCCGGCGCGGCGAGCAGTACTTC
TRBV2,NA,TRBJ2-3,NA,CASHPGDRTDTQYF,TGTGCCAGCCACCCGGGCGACCGCACAGATACGCAGTATTTT
TRBV7-2,NA,TRBJ2-7,NA,CASSVYGTGTVQYF,TGTGCCAGCAGCGTTTACGGGACCGGCACGGTGCAGTACTTC
TRBV7-7,NA,TRBJ2-5,NA,CASSLLGLQETQYF,TGTGCCAGCAGCCTCCTAGGACTTCAAGAGACCCAGTACTTC
TRBV28,many,TRBJ2-7,TRBD2,CASSFYLAGGGEQYF,TGTGCCAGCAGTTTTTACTTAGCGGGAGGCGGTGAGCAGTACTTC
TRBV30,many,TRBJ2-6,TRBD1,CAWSRTDRAGVLTF,TGTGCCTGGAGCCGGACTGACAGGGCCGGAGTCCTGACTTTC
TRBV7-2,NA,TRBJ1-4,NA,CASSPDQGTENEKLFF,TGTGCCAGCAGCCCAGATCAGGGCACAGAGAATGAAAAACTGTTTTTT
TRBV6-5,many,TRBJ1-1,NA,CASSYASITGNTEAFF,TGTGCCAGCAGTTACGCTAGCATCACGGGGAACACTGAAGCTTTCTTT
TRBV5-6,many,TRBJ1-3,TRBD1,CASSLETGWSGNTIYF,TGTGCCAGCAGCTTGGAGACAGGGTGGTCTGGAAACACCATATATTTT
TRBV9,once,TRBJ2-7,TRBD1,CASSKGPLGQGYEQYF,TGTGCCAGCAGTAAAGGCCCTTTGGGACAGGGCTACGAGCAGTACTTC
TRBV19,NA,TRBJ1-5,NA,CASSTLQISQPQHF,TGTGCCAGTAGTACCCTGCAGATTAGTCAGCCCCAGCATTTT
TRBV10-3,NA,TRBJ2-7,NA,CAISNPTGNPNPPRYEQYF,TGTGCCATCAGCAATCCAACAGGTAACCCAAACCCACCCCGCTACGAGCAGTACTTC
TRBV20-1,many,TRBJ1-3,NA,CSASVVSAGNTIYF,TGCAGTGCTAGCGTCGTAAGCGCTGGAAACACCATATATTTT
TRBV29-1,NA,TRBJ1-2,NA,CSVVGGAYGYTF,TGCAGCGTTGTTGGGGGCGCGTACGGCTACACCTTC
TRBV7-2,NA,TRBJ1-2,TRBD1,CASSEGQGPRGYTF,TGTGCCAGCAGTGAGGGACAGGGGCCGCGTGGCTACACCTTC